The clone carrying this T cell receptor (beta chain) was counted a single time. This sample was taken from a study of T cells in tumors after PD-1 blockade. Background on the study: Each patient got pembrolizumab 200 mg every 3 weeks or cemiplimab 350 mg every 2 weeks. Daily vismodegib 150 mg continued in a subset of anti-PD-1-treated patients.

Using immunoSEQ multiplex PCR, the repertoire was profiled, and TCRdb retains in-frame clones only, with some absent. The data contain around 46,000 clones, approximately 79% of them seen just once; the ten biggest clones take up roughly 17%. The V gene's germline CDR1 is LNHDA and CDR2 SQIVND (reference sequence). The CDR3 runs 14 residues. V dropped 6 bases and J dropped 2 bases, with 14 bases sitting between them. The specimen comprised PBMCs, sampled before anti-PD-1 treatment. This sequence originates from a human donor with basal cell carcinoma. The chain combines TRBV19 with TRBJ2-7; D is ambiguous. Here the CDR3 DNA reads TGTGCCAGTAGCCCTCTCTGGGGTCCCTACGAGCAGTACTTC. Translated: CASSPLWGPYEQYF.